Here is one TCR beta chain with its context. This clonotype was detected ten times or more. Which antigen it targets is not known. No base quality values were provided; no much bigger clone lies one nucleotide off. The germline V gene sets CDR1 to MNHEY and CDR2 to SVGEGT. Inclusive of the bounding cysteine and phenylalanine, the CDR3 is 14 residues long. The sequence is cut down to CDR3 DNA, 42 bases in frame from base 1. Trimming costs V 2 bases and J 8 bases, and their ends lie 10 bases apart. TCR beta CDR3 regions were amplified from RNA transcripts. The TCR CDR3 was subjected to a first round of RT-PCR using the HTBI primer set and the Qiagen OneStep RT-PCR kit. Libraries were constructed in a second round of multiplex PCR, after which size selection and purification were carried out. Libraries were sequenced paired-end with 100 bp reads on an Illumina HiSeq2000. Concerning the study's data processing: Raw data were processed with SOAPnuke, discarding reads with adapters, uncalled bases, mean Phred below 15, or no exact constant-primer or identifier match. High-quality paired reads were merged using COPE v1.2.5, and each unique nucleotide sequence was defined as a clonotype. MiTCR v1.1 was used to align the clonotypes against IMGT TRBV, TRBD and TRBJ reference segments. The analysis included only V-J combinations with a frequency above 0.0001, which together covered around 99% of the repertoires. The TCS score was defined as the ratio of F50 (clonal expansion) to E x V (chaos), calculated using BLOSUM62-based TCRdist between CDR3 peptides within each V-J. Welch's t-statistics and random forest reduced 450 to 600 V-J features to 10 to 15, which were used in a naive Bayes classifier (R e1071). Through fastp at Q25 and MiXCR, TCRdb rebuilt clones from the public reads, retaining in-frame beta chains. Each record represents a unique CDR3 protein, reported with the most common genes and DNA among its rows. TCRdb's processing, not the authors' own work, is the source of the V and J calls. The sample table lists a few hundred thousand distinct CDR3 sequences, about 15% of them with a count of one. The top ten clonotypes cover roughly 6.2% of the sample.

The data belong to a study of T cells in Graves' hyperthyroidism and ophthalmopathy (dated by TCRdb to the late 2010s). For the wider study: Peripheral blood samples were taken at initial diagnosis, before any treatment was given. To identify TCR V-J signatures that set the groups apart, the researchers used a discovery cohort of more than 95 patients, made up of fewer than 50 with Graves' ophthalmopathy and 57 with stable Graves' hyperthyroidism. Whether ophthalmopathy could be predicted prospectively was tested in an independent validation cohort made up of roughly 19 hyperthyroidism patients plus 17 patients who later progressed to ophthalmopathy. The approximately 100 discovery patients were randomly divided into training and test sets at a 7:3 ratio. In addition, the study compared T-cell repertoires in thyroid tissue and in blood from about six Graves' hyperthyroidism patients. After sampling, hyperthyroidism patients received methimazole starting at 30 mg daily, and ophthalmopathy patients received high-dose intravenous methylprednisolone. TCR Vbeta CDR3 sequencing of approximately 140 peripheral blood samples (43 ophthalmopathy, 75 to 80 hyperthyroidism and roughly 17 progressor patients) is reported in the paper.

Hyperthyroidism patients were newly diagnosed, with disease duration under 2 months, and aged 18 to 65 years. The study excluded patients with uncontrolled infections, other autoimmune diseases, pregnancy or lactation. Diagnoses were established on the basis of clinical symptoms, serum thyroxine and TRAb, thyroid ultrasound, and orbital computed tomography. For progressor patients, blood was drawn at the first diagnosis of hyperthyroidism, before any ophthalmopathy symptoms had appeared. PBMCs were isolated from 7.5 to 10 ml of fresh peripheral blood by Ficoll-Paque density gradient centrifugation. Progressor patients were first diagnosed with Graves' hyperthyroidism and then developed ophthalmopathy during follow-up. Total RNA was extracted with Trizol reagent, and quality was checked on an Agilent 2100 Bioanalyzer. What the work shows at the level of the full study, not this receptor alone: In validation, the model predicted progression to ophthalmopathy with approximately 71% sensitivity and approximately 72% specificity, a median of 6.5 months before onset. Blood samples also contained most of the expanded thyroid clonotypes (frequency above 0.001), which suggests that blood repertoires may reflect thyroid immune responses. A model built on a 13 V-J signature distinguished ophthalmopathy from stable hyperthyroidism, reaching 87.88% sensitivity and 81.08% specificity in cross-validation and 80%/75% in testing. No statistical method was used to fix the sample size in advance, and group allocation was not hidden from the investigators.

The TCR sequence derives from a woman in her twenties or thirties with Graves' hyperthyroidism that later progressed to Graves' ophthalmopathy. Recombination linked TRBV6-2 or TRBV6-3 to TRBJ1-6; the D gene is perhaps TRBD1, from 5 matching bases. Sequenced: blood. The DNA is TGTGCCAGCAGTTACGACGGCAGGGATTCACCCCTCCACTTT. Its protein is CASSYDGRDSPLHF.